The 23 T cell receptor beta chains below all came from one sample that was sequenced in a study of blood T cell repertoires in COVID-19. Measured with immunoSEQ multiplex PCR; TCRdb has only the in-frame clones, and not every one. The sample shows about 330,000 clones, over 75% of them seen only once. Sample: peripheral blood. The receptors here all came from a woman aged 45-60 years with active or convalescent COVID-19.

This chain connects TRBV6-2 or TRBV6-3 to TRBJ1-5, with TRBD1 identical over 7 bases. V was clipped by 3 bases and J by 7 bases; unmatched bases: 12. The CDR3 spans 16 residues. Germline assignment: CDR1 MNHEY and CDR2 SVGEGT. CDR3 nucleotides: TGTGCCAGCAGTTATTTCCCGACAGGGAGTAAGCAGCCCCAGCATTTT. Amino acid sequence: CASSYFPTGSKQPQHF.

The genes are TRBV7-9 and TRBJ2-3, with D tentatively TRBD2 (6 bases). Germline values: CDR1 SEHNR, CDR2 FQNEAQ (reference sequence). Trimming took 1 base from V and 2 from J, leaving 19 bases between them. CDR3 length: 18 residues. The CDR3 here is CASSLGRVARDHTDTQYF. CDR3 DNA sequence: TGTGCCAGCAGCTTAGGGAGAGTCGCGCGGGACCACACAGATACGCAGTATTTT. Based on the CDR3 plus reference TRBV7-9 and TRBJ2-3, the full variable domain is DTGVSQNPRHKITKRGQNVTFRCDPISEHNRLYWYRQTLGQGPEFLTYFQNEAQLEKSRLLSDRFSAERPKGSFSTLEIQRTEQGDSAMYLCASSLGRVARDHTDTQYFGPGTRLTVL.

This clone was detected only once. The chain combines TRBV9 with TRBJ2-7; 14 bases are a match to TRBD2. Germline CDR1 reads SGDLS; CDR2 reads YYNGEE. After removal of 5 bases from V and 6 bases from J, the junction contained 10 bases not matched to a gene. The CDR3 length is 16 residues. CDR3: CASSMTSGGAQAEQYF. CDR3 nucleotides: TGTGCCAGCAGTATGACTAGCGGGGGGGCCCAAGCCGAGCAGTACTTC.

This chain connects TRBV29-1 to TRBJ1-1; D is unclear. The CDR3 is 16 amino acids. V gave up 5 bases and J gave up 1 base, with 20 bases separating them. Looked up from germline, CDR1 is SQVTM and CDR2 is ANQGSEA. The CDR3 nucleotides are TGCAGCGTTAACGGGGTCAAGGGAAGGACGAACACTGAAGCTTTCTTT. It yields the protein CSVNGVKGRTNTEAFF.

As for this clone: Additional DNA sequences in this sample encode the identical CDR3. V is TRBV6-2 or TRBV6-3 and J is TRBJ1-2; TRBD1 agrees at 8 bases. After removal of 5 bases from V and 4 bases from J, the junction contained 6 bases not matched to a gene. Germline CDR1 reads MNHEY; CDR2 reads SVGEGT. This CDR3 has 14 residues. CDR3: CASSSGQGGYGYTF. In nucleotides, the CDR3 is TGTGCCAGCAGTAGTGGACAGGGAGGCTATGGCTACACCTTC.

The chain couples TRBV29-1 to TRBJ1-2, with D unresolved. The CDR3 loop spans 13 amino acids. V lost 6 bases to trimming and J lost 0 bases, with 11 bases between them. From germline, CDR1 is SQVTM and CDR2 ANQGSEA. In DNA, the CDR3 is TGCAGCGTCGAACGGACTTCTAACTATGGCTACACCTTC. It specifies CSVERTSNYGYTF.

The chain is built from TRBV7-2 and TRBJ2-7, with a possible D match to TRBD2 (5 bases). The CDR3 has 13 amino acids. Germline loops: CDR1 SGHTA, CDR2 FQGNSA. The V and J ends lost 5 bases and 3 bases respectively, with 11 bases between them. CDR3 sequence (DNA): TGTGCCAGCAGCCGCCACCGGGGCTACGAGCAGTACTTC. It translates to CASSRHRGYEQYF.

V usage is TRBV19 and J usage is TRBJ2-4, with TRBD2 matching 8 bases. Germline V gives CDR1 LNHDA, CDR2 SQIVND (reference sequence). The V gene end was trimmed by 3 bases and the J gene end by 0 bases; junction bases not matched to a gene: 10. The CDR3 length is 18 residues. CDR3 in amino acids: CASSMYLAGGLAKNIQYF. As DNA, the CDR3 is TGTGCCAGTAGTATGTATCTTGCGGGGGGCTTAGCCAAAAACATTCAGTACTTC.

This clone turned up a few times. V usage is TRBV11-2 and J usage is TRBJ2-2; TRBD2 agrees at 11 bases. J was trimmed by 9 bases and V by 4 bases; bases with no gene match: 10. The CDR3 loop spans 16 amino acids. Per the germline V gene, CDR1 is SGHAT and CDR2 is FQNNGV. CDR3 in amino acids: CASSSASGGKSRELFF. The CDR3, as DNA: TGTGCCAGCAGCTCGGCTAGCGGGGGGAAGTCCCGGGAGCTGTTTTTT.

The V call is TRBV19, the J call TRBJ2-7; 7 nucleotides line up with TRBD1. V lost 7 bases to trimming and J lost 2 bases; unmatched junction nucleotides: 8. This CDR3 region has 14 residues. CDR1 is LNHDA, CDR2 SQIVND, per germline (reference sequence). The CDR3: CASTPEGGPYEQYF. DNA for the CDR3: TGTGCCAGTACCCCGGAAGGGGGCCCCTACGAGCAGTACTTC.

The chain is built from TRBV11-1 and TRBJ2-7; the match to TRBD1 covers 11 bases. Per the germline V gene, CDR1 is SGHAT and CDR2 is FQDESV (reference sequence). Germline trimming cut 5 bases from V and 6 bases from J; bases unmatched to any gene: 3. The CDR3 has 13 residues. The DNA of the CDR3 is TGTGCCAGCAGCCCAGGGACAGGGGGCGAGCAGTACTTC. This encodes CASSPGTGGEQYF. Variable domain in full (rest from reference TRBV11-1 and TRBJ2-7): EAEVAQSPRYKITEKSQAVAFWCDPISGHATLYWYRQILGQGPELLVQFQDESVVDDSQLPKDRFSAERLKGVDSTLKIQPAELGDSAMYLCASSPGTGGEQYFGPGTRLTVT.

The chain employs TRBV12-3 or TRBV12-4 and TRBJ2-5, with a tentative D call TRBD2 (6 bases). Deletions cut 8 bases from V and 5 bases from J, with 12 bases between. The CDR3 length is 12 residues. CDR3 residues: CASGEVKETQYF. The CDR3 DNA reads TGTGCCAGCGGGGAGGTAAAGGAGACCCAGTACTTC.

The rearrangement uses TRBV27 and TRBJ1-2, with D hard to call. In germline, CDR1 is MNHEY, CDR2 SMNVEV (reference sequence). CDR3 length: 13 amino acids. Trimming removed 3 bases at V and 0 bases at J, with 5 bases between. CDR3 bases: TGTGCCAGCAGTTTGAGAGCTAACTATGGCTACACCTTC. Translating it yields CASSLRANYGYTF.

The CDR3 DNA is TGTGCCTGGAGTCCCAATAGCTACGAGCAGTACTTC. Protein product: CAWSPNSYEQYF. V usage is TRBV30 and J usage is TRBJ2-7; D unclear. Germline V gives CDR1 GTSNPN, CDR2 SVGIG (reference sequence). The length of the CDR3 is 12 residues. The germline V and J ends were trimmed by 2 bases and 3 bases, with 8 bases remaining between them.

The V gene is TRBV28, the J gene TRBJ2-6, with 7 positions matching TRBD1. Germline CDR1 MDHEN, CDR2 SYDVKM. V trimming: 3 bases; J trimming: 0 bases; junction bases outside the gene matches: 11. CDR3 length: 19 residues. CDR3 in DNA: TGTGCCAGCAGTTTGGCCACAGGGGCTGGGAACTCTGGGGCCAACGTCCTGACTTTC. Amino acids: CASSLATGAGNSGANVLTF.

The chain uses TRBV6-5 and TRBJ2-7; 8 bases agree with TRBD1. Germline values: CDR1 MNHEY, CDR2 SVGAGI. V gave up 0 bases and J gave up 5 bases; unmatched junction bases: 6. The CDR3 covers 15 residues. CDR3 region: CASSYSWTGSNEQYF. The CDR3 DNA is TGTGCCAGCAGTTACTCGTGGACAGGGTCAAACGAGCAGTACTTC.

This chain joins TRBV21-1 and TRBJ1-1; the table's D call TRBD1 went unverified against the DNA. TRBV21-1 is deemed a pseudogene. This CDR3 is 15 amino acids long. The CDR3 is CASSTRGSTNTEAFF. The CDR3, as DNA: TGTGCCAGCAGCACCAGGGGGAGCACAAACACTGAAGCTTTCTTT.

This chain links TRBV12-3 or TRBV12-4 with TRBJ2-7, with 11 bases aligning to TRBD1. With 5 bases clipped from V and 9 bases from J, the junction kept 6 bases outside the gene matches. CDR3 size: 13 residues. The CDR3 here is CASSGTGGEGQYF. DNA of the CDR3: TGTGCCAGCAGTGGGACAGGGGGAGAGGGGCAGTACTTC.

The CDR3: CASSQGVGGVFNEKLFF. The CDR3 DNA reads as TGCGCCAGCAGCCAAGGGGTAGGGGGGGTGTTTAATGAAAAACTGTTTTTT. The genes are TRBV4-1 and TRBJ1-4; TRBD1 might be the D (6 bases). The CDR3 length is 17 residues. Trimming took off 1 base at V and 4 bases at J, with 16 bases between the two ends. Germline V CDR1 and CDR2: MGHRA, YSYEKL.

The chain employs TRBV4-1 and TRBJ2-1, with a tentative D call TRBD2 (6 bases). The CDR3 sequence is 18 residues long. Trimming removed 0 bases at V and 9 bases at J, with 24 bases between. From germline, CDR1 is MGHRA and CDR2 YSYEKL. CDR3 DNA sequence: TGCGCCAGCAGCCAAGAATATAGCGGAGTCCCGTCCCTGGGTGAGCAGTTCTTC. Residues: CASSQEYSGVPSLGEQFF.

This chain's CDR3 is CASSLGTGSTGELFF. In nucleotides, the CDR3 is TGTGCCAGCAGTTTAGGGACAGGGAGTACCGGGGAGCTGTTTTTT. J is TRBJ2-2 and V is TRBV27; TRBD1 matches at 9 bases. The CDR3 runs 15 residues. Germline CDR1 MNHEY, CDR2 SMNVEV (reference sequence). With V trimmed by 2 bases and J by 5 bases, 3 bases remained unmatched.

The V call is TRBV27, the J call TRBJ2-5; D is perhaps TRBD2 (5 bases). The CDR3 loop spans 16 amino acids. V was shortened by 2 bases and J by 1 base, with 14 bases between the two germline ends. The germline CDR1 and CDR2 sequences are MNHEY and SMNVEV (reference sequence). This chain's CDR3 is CASSLPSGLFQETQYF. The CDR3 nucleotides are TGTGCCAGCAGTTTACCATCAGGACTTTTCCAAGAGACCCAGTACTTC.

The chain combines TRBV5-4 with TRBJ2-7; tentatively, D is TRBD2 (5 bases). V lost 3 bases to trimming and J lost 7 bases, with 14 bases between them. The CDR3 spans 13 residues. Germline assignment: CDR1 SGHNT and CDR2 YYREEE (reference sequence). CDR3 residues: CASSWGVAGEQYF. In DNA form, the CDR3 reads TGTGCCAGCAGCTGGGGAGTAGCTGGGGAGCAGTACTTC.